This T cell receptor beta chain stems from a study of cytomegalovirus exposure and HLA in healthy donors. This clone occurred a few times. Its antigen is currently unknown. 13 Jbeta primers and 60 Vbeta primers were used for the PCR. TCRdb's copy holds only in-frame clones and misses some; the assay was immunoSEQ multiplex PCR. The top ten clones hold roughly 6.4% of a sample with about 140,000 clones, roughly 9.6% of them seen once. Overall study findings and caveats: A later analysis associated some 18,000 TCR beta sequences with HLA alleles at a 0.05 false discovery rate.

The CDR3 consists of 15 residues. Germline V CDR1 and CDR2: LNHDA, SQIVND (reference sequence). V lost 6 bases and J lost 4; bases outside the gene matches: 6. The clonotype comes from a woman between 35 and 50 years old in good health and CMV-seropositive. This sequence joins TRBV19 and TRBJ1-2; 12 bases line up with TRBD1. The sequenced sample consisted of PBMCs. Written as DNA, the CDR3 is TGTGCCAGTAGGACTCCGGGACAGGGGGCCTATGGCTACACCTTC. Its translation: CASRTPGQGAYGYTF.